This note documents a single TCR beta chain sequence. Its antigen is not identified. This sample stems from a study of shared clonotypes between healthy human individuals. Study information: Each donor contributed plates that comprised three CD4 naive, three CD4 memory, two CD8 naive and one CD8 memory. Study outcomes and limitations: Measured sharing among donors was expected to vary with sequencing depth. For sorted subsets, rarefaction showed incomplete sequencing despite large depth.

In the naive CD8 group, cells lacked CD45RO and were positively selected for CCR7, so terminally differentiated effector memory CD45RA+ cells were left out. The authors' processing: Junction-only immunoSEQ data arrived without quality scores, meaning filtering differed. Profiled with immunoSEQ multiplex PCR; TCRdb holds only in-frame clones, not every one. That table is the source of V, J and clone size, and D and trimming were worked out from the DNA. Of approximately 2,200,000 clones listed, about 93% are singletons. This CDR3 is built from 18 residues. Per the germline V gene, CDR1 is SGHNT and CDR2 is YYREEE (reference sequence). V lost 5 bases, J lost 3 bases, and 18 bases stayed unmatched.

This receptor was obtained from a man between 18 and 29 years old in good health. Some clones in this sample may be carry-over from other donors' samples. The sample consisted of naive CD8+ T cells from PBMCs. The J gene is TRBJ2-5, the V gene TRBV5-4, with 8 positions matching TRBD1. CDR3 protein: CASRVVGLQGVSKETQYF. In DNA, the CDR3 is TGTGCCAGCAGGGTAGTGGGATTACAGGGGGTCAGTAAAGAGACCCAGTACTTC.